This entry lists 5 T cell receptor beta chains sequenced from one sample in a study of shared clonotypes between healthy human individuals. The protocol was immunoSEQ multiplex PCR, while the TCRdb copy is restricted to in-frame clones and leaves out a portion. The data contain about 87,000 clones, around 47% of them singletons. Sequenced material: PBMCs. These receptors were collected from a woman aged 40 to 55 in good health. Some clones in this sample may be carry-over from other donors' samples.

In the case of this clone: This may be a read error, as it is one base from a much larger clone. The final CDR3 position lacks the conserved phenylalanine or tryptophan, pointing to a likely read error. The DNA is left out, because the CDR3 cannot be placed on it with certainty; the CDR3 is given as TCRdb lists it. The CDR3 sequence is CSASPGASGTL. The genes are TRBV20-1 and TRBJ1-2. Germline V lookup: CDR1 DFQATT, CDR2 SNEGSKA (reference sequence). The CDR3 numbers 11 amino acids, ends counted.

This clone was counted a few times. This chain joins TRBV29-1 and TRBJ1-6; 10 positions agree with TRBD1. CDR1 SQVTM and CDR2 ANQGSEA come from the germline V gene. V gave up 6 bases and J gave up 7 bases; unmatched junction bases: 6. This CDR3 contains 14 residues. The DNA for the CDR3 is TGCAGCGTGGGGACAGGGGAGGCGAATTCACCCCTCCACTTT. It codes for CSVGTGEANSPLHF.

The rearrangement uses TRBV7-2 and TRBJ1-5, with TRBD1 as a possible D gene (5 bases). The CDR3 is 17 amino acids. Trimming removed 0 bases from V and 5 bases from J, with 17 bases in between. The germline CDR1 and CDR2 sequences are SGHTA and FQGNSA. CDR3 residues: CASSLAPPGTGDQPQHF. CDR3 nucleotides: TGTGCCAGCAGCTTAGCCCCCCCCGGGACCGGGGATCAGCCCCAGCATTTT.

This clone was recorded at least ten times. This sequence joins TRBV2 and TRBJ2-1; possibly TRBD2 for D (5 bases). Trimming cost V 7 bases and J 7 bases, with 8 bases left between them. The CDR3 spans 11 residues. Germline CDR1 and CDR2: SNHLY and FYNNEI. The DNA of the CDR3 is TGTGCCAGCACCCGGGGTAATGAGCAGTTCTTC. This gives the protein CASTRGNEQFF.

The CDR3 loop reads CASSIDGTGPYEQYF. As DNA, the CDR3 is TGTGCCAGTAGTATAGATGGGACAGGGCCCTACGAGCAGTACTTC. The chain links TRBV19 to TRBJ2-7, with 9 nucleotides matching TRBD1. The V and J ends lost 0 bases and 2 bases, in that order; junction bases with no gene match: 2. This CDR3 is built from 15 residues. Germline V CDR1 and CDR2: LNHDA, SQIVND (reference sequence). Drawing the rest from reference TRBV19 and TRBJ2-7, the complete variable domain is DGGITQSPKYLFRKEGQNVTLSCEQNLNHDAMYWYRQDPGQGLRLIYYSQIVNDFQKGDIAEGYSVSREKKESFPLTVTSAQKNPTAFYLCASSIDGTGPYEQYFGPGTRLTVT.